This TCR beta chain was captured in a study of CD8+ T cells in alopecia areata. Germline V gene data show CDR1 as SQVTM and CDR2 as ANQGSEA. Trimming took 4 bases from V and 5 from J; bases not matched to a gene: 9. This CDR3 comprises 14 residues. RNA was extracted and reverse transcribed into cDNA as the sequencing template. Here immunoSEQ multiplex PCR was the method, and the copy in TCRdb shows in-frame clones only, minus some. In the table there are approximately 150,000 clones, 87% of which are singletons. The material was CD8+ T cells sorted from blood, obtained at week 0. The origin of this receptor is a human donor with alopecia areata. This chain links TRBV29-1 with TRBJ2-7; 9 bases fit TRBD1. CDR3 DNA sequence: TGCAGCGTTGTGACCGGGACAGGGTCCCACGAGCAGTACTTC. Translated: CSVVTGTGSHEQYF.